These T cell receptor beta chains were read from a single sample in a study of STAT5B mutations in CD4+ large granular lymphocyte leukemia. Some clones are missing from TCRdb's copy, which holds only in-frame ones; the method was immunoSEQ multiplex PCR. The data contain approximately 32,000 clones, roughly 71% of them singletons. Sequenced: CD4+ T cells from blood buffy coats. These receptor sequences come from a human donor in good health. The CDR3 runs from the conserved cysteine through the conserved F or W. The D gene is left open where the match is weak. Where a row states a size, it is once, few, many or the class of an expanded clone; other rows omit it.

CDR3nt: TGTGCCAGCAGTGAACTAGGGAATCGGGTCTATGGCTACACCTTC; CDR3aa: CASSELGNRVYGYTF; v_gene: TRBV6-1; d_gene: .; j_gene: TRBJ1-2; abundance: few
CDR3nt: TGTGCCAGCAGCTTAGCAGGCCAGTATTCACCCCTCCACTTT; CDR3aa: CASSLAGQYSPLHF; v_gene: TRBV7-2; d_gene: .; j_gene: TRBJ1-6; abundance: .
CDR3nt: TGTGCCAGCAGCTCTTATAAGGGGTATCAGCCCCAGCATTTT; CDR3aa: CASSSYKGYQPQHF; v_gene: TRBV7-9; d_gene: .; j_gene: TRBJ1-5; abundance: .
CDR3nt: TGTGCCAGCAGCCAAGGTGGGGGACTCAATCAGCCCCAGCATTTT; CDR3aa: CASSQGGGLNQPQHF; v_gene: TRBV4-2; d_gene: .; j_gene: TRBJ1-5; abundance: .
CDR3nt: TGTGCCAGCAGCTTAGGACTGTGGCAGGGAGAGACCCAGTACTTC; CDR3aa: CASSLGLWQGETQYF; v_gene: TRBV7-9; d_gene: .; j_gene: TRBJ2-5; abundance: few
CDR3nt: TGTGCCAGCAGCTTGGACTCCTCCAATCAGCCCCAGCATTTT; CDR3aa: CASSLDSSNQPQHF; v_gene: TRBV5-5; d_gene: .; j_gene: TRBJ1-5; abundance: once
CDR3nt: TGTGCCAGCAGCCCGTGGGGGCACGGGGAGCTGTTTTTT; CDR3aa: CASSPWGHGELFF; v_gene: TRBV7-7; d_gene: .; j_gene: TRBJ2-2; abundance: .
CDR3nt: TGTGCCAGCAGCCTCGGTAGAAGCTCCTATAATTCACCCCTCCACTTT; CDR3aa: CASSLGRSSYNSPLHF; v_gene: TRBV7-2; d_gene: .; j_gene: TRBJ1-6; abundance: .
CDR3nt: TGTGCCAGCAGCTTAGGGCCGGGAGGGGCCAAAAACATTCAGTACTTC; CDR3aa: CASSLGPGGAKNIQYF; v_gene: TRBV7-2; d_gene: TRBD2; j_gene: TRBJ2-4; abundance: .
CDR3nt: TGTGCCAGCAGCTTGGGACAGGGCGTAGGAACCAGGGCCCAGTACTTC; CDR3aa: CASSLGQGVGTRAQYF; v_gene: TRBV5-5; d_gene: TRBD1; j_gene: TRBJ2-5; abundance: .
CDR3nt: TGTGCCAGCAGCTTAGTTAGTGGGGCACAAGTCGAAGCTTTCTTT; CDR3aa: CASSLVSGAQVEAFF; v_gene: TRBV7-2; d_gene: .; j_gene: TRBJ1-1; abundance: .
CDR3nt: TGTGCCAGCAGCTTACTGTACCAAGAGACCCAGTACTTC; CDR3aa: CASSLLYQETQYF; v_gene: TRBV7-6; d_gene: .; j_gene: TRBJ2-5; abundance: .
CDR3nt: TGTGCCAGCTCACCGGTTGGCGGGTCGAACACCGGGGAGCTGTTTTTT; CDR3aa: CASSPVGGSNTGELFF; v_gene: TRBV18; d_gene: .; j_gene: TRBJ2-2; abundance: .
CDR3nt: TGTGCCACCAGCAGAGATCGGGGTCACTCTGGAAACACCATATATTTT; CDR3aa: CATSRDRGHSGNTIYF; v_gene: TRBV15; d_gene: .; j_gene: TRBJ1-3; abundance: .
CDR3nt: TGTGCCAGCAGCCAAGAATGGACAGGGTTAAATCAGCCCCAGCATTTT; CDR3aa: CASSQEWTGLNQPQHF; v_gene: TRBV4-2; d_gene: TRBD1; j_gene: TRBJ1-5; abundance: few
CDR3nt: TGTGCCAGCAGCTACGGACTAGCGGGGGCGACAGATACGCAGTATTTT; CDR3aa: CASSYGLAGATDTQYF; v_gene: TRBV7-2; d_gene: TRBD2; j_gene: TRBJ2-3; abundance: few
CDR3nt: TGTGCCAGCTCACCCATCACAGGGGAAGGCTACACCTTC; CDR3aa: CASSPITGEGYTF; v_gene: TRBV18; d_gene: TRBD1; j_gene: TRBJ1-2; abundance: .
CDR3nt: TGTGCCAGCAGCGCAATGAGGGGTCCCACAGATACGCAGTATTTT; CDR3aa: CASSAMRGPTDTQYF; v_gene: TRBV6-1; d_gene: .; j_gene: TRBJ2-3; abundance: .
CDR3nt: TGTGCCAGCAGCCAAGCTCCTGGCACAGATACGCAGTATTTT; CDR3aa: CASSQAPGTDTQYF; v_gene: TRBV4-2; d_gene: .; j_gene: TRBJ2-3; abundance: .
CDR3nt: TGTGCCAGCAGTGAATGGGTAGGGGGCGCAGACGGCTACACCTTC; CDR3aa: CASSEWVGGADGYTF; v_gene: TRBV2; d_gene: TRBD1; j_gene: TRBJ1-2; abundance: .
CDR3nt: TGTGCCAGCAGCTTAGCCGGGACCGATGAAGCTTTCTTT; CDR3aa: CASSLAGTDEAFF; v_gene: TRBV7-9; d_gene: .; j_gene: TRBJ1-1; abundance: .
CDR3nt: TGTGCCAGCAGTCTAGAAACCGGGGAGCTGTTTTTT; CDR3aa: CASSLETGELFF; v_gene: TRBV28; d_gene: .; j_gene: TRBJ2-2; abundance: .
CDR3nt: TGTGCCACCAGAAGCCACCAAGAGACCCAGTACTTC; CDR3aa: CATRSHQETQYF; v_gene: TRBV5-4; d_gene: .; j_gene: TRBJ2-5; abundance: .
CDR3nt: TGTGCCAGGCCCTCCGGGACAGGGGTAGGCTACACCTTC; CDR3aa: CARPSGTGVGYTF; v_gene: TRBV27; d_gene: TRBD1; j_gene: TRBJ1-2; abundance: .
CDR3nt: TGTGCCATCAGTGTTGGGGCTATCACAGATACGCAGTATTTT; CDR3aa: CAISVGAITDTQYF; v_gene: TRBV10-3; d_gene: .; j_gene: TRBJ2-3; abundance: few
CDR3nt: TGCGCCAGCAGCTTGGAGTCAGGGGGTGGGCACAATGAGCAGTTCTTC; CDR3aa: CASSLESGGGHNEQFF; v_gene: TRBV5-1; d_gene: TRBD1; j_gene: TRBJ2-1; abundance: .
CDR3nt: TGTGCCAGCAGCCTTAAACGGCTTGGACTAGCGGGGGCGGGGGAGCTGTTTTTT; CDR3aa: CASSLKRLGLAGAGELFF; v_gene: TRBV7-2; d_gene: TRBD2; j_gene: TRBJ2-2; abundance: .
CDR3nt: TGTGCCAGCAGCGAGACAGGGTTTAATGAAAAACTGTTTTTT; CDR3aa: CASSETGFNEKLFF; v_gene: TRBV2; d_gene: TRBD1; j_gene: TRBJ1-4; abundance: .
CDR3nt: TGTGCCAGCAGCCCCGAAGATGCGGGGGGGCCCTACGAGCAGTACTTC; CDR3aa: CASSPEDAGGPYEQYF; v_gene: TRBV9; d_gene: TRBD2; j_gene: TRBJ2-7; abundance: once
CDR3nt: TGTGCCAGCAGTTATGGGCGGGGGGTCTCCTACGAGCAGTACTTC; CDR3aa: CASSYGRGVSYEQYF; v_gene: TRBV6-5; d_gene: TRBD2; j_gene: TRBJ2-7; abundance: few
CDR3nt: TGTGCCTGGAGTTGGCTAGCGGGGGGGACCGGGGAGCTGTTTTTT; CDR3aa: CAWSWLAGGTGELFF; v_gene: TRBV30; d_gene: TRBD2; j_gene: TRBJ2-2; abundance: .
CDR3nt: TGTGCCAGCAGCCAGGAGGGACTCCCCTACGAGCAGTACTTC; CDR3aa: CASSQEGLPYEQYF; v_gene: TRBV5-5; d_gene: .; j_gene: TRBJ2-7; abundance: .
CDR3nt: TGCGCCAGCAGCCAAGATCGGGGCCCCTACAATGAGCAGTTCTTC; CDR3aa: CASSQDRGPYNEQFF; v_gene: TRBV4-3; d_gene: .; j_gene: TRBJ2-1; abundance: .
CDR3nt: TGTGCCACCAGCTACAACGGCCCCCAAAACATTCAGTACTTC; CDR3aa: CATSYNGPQNIQYF; v_gene: TRBV15; d_gene: .; j_gene: TRBJ2-4; abundance: .
CDR3nt: TGTGCCAGCTCGACACAAGAGACCCAGTACTTC; CDR3aa: CASSTQETQYF; v_gene: TRBV28; d_gene: .; j_gene: TRBJ2-5; abundance: .
CDR3nt: TGTGCCAGCAAGTACCAGGGGACGCTTAATACTGAAGCTTTCTTT; CDR3aa: CASKYQGTLNTEAFF; v_gene: TRBV2; d_gene: .; j_gene: TRBJ1-1; abundance: .
CDR3nt: TGTGCCAGCAAGGCGGGGTCAGATACGCAGTATTTT; CDR3aa: CASKAGSDTQYF; v_gene: TRBV6-1; d_gene: .; j_gene: TRBJ2-3; abundance: .
CDR3nt: TGTGCCAGCAGCTTGGGTGGGATGGCGCGGGGCTACACCTTC; CDR3aa: CASSLGGMARGYTF; v_gene: TRBV7-3; d_gene: .; j_gene: TRBJ1-2; abundance: .
CDR3nt: TGTGCCACCAGCAGAGATCCACGGGGGGGACAGCCCCAGCATTTT; CDR3aa: CATSRDPRGGQPQHF; v_gene: TRBV15; d_gene: .; j_gene: TRBJ1-5; abundance: .